This TCR beta chain was identified during a study of OX40 agonist ivuxolimab in advanced cancers. General study points: CD4+ and CD8+ T cells in blood underwent clonal expansion by week 6 at 0.1 to 3.0 mg/kg.

On this clone itself: Its cognate antigen is unknown.

Sequenced by immunoSEQ multiplex PCR; TCRdb stores in-frame clones only, minus some. The sample holds tens of thousands of clones, around 93% seen once. This receptor was taken from an adult with an advanced solid tumor such as melanoma, head and neck, liver or kidney cancer. The sample was CD4+ or CD8+ T cells sorted from blood, taken in a trial of the OX40 agonist ivuxolimab.

CDR3 in amino acids: CAWSQYPRTGGESYEQYF. Here the CDR3 DNA reads TGTGCCTGGAGTCAATACCCGAGGACAGGCGGTGAGTCCTACGAGCAGTACTTC. The J gene is TRBJ2-7, the V gene TRBV30; 7 bases line up with TRBD1. From germline, CDR1 is GTSNPN and CDR2 SVGIG (reference sequence). The CDR3 is 18 amino acids. V lost 2 bases, J lost 1 base, and 17 bases stayed unmatched.